Listed below are T cell receptor beta chains from one sample, sequenced in a study of radiotherapy plus CTLA-4 blockade in lung cancer. Data came from immunoSEQ multiplex PCR; TCRdb stores just in-frame clones and leaves some out. Altogether tens of thousands of clones are present, 70% to 80% being singletons, with the ten largest covering 13% to 15%. The input for sequencing was peripheral blood, taken from a patient treated with radiotherapy plus ipilimumab. These receptors all stem from a human donor with non-small cell lung cancer that progressed on radiotherapy plus ipilimumab. CDR3s include the opening cysteine and the closing phenylalanine or tryptophan. The order of the fields is J gene, V gene, D gene, clone size, CDR3 DNA, CDR3 protein. A D gene is named only where the DNA matches it firmly. Size is omitted from some rows. Given values are once, few, many or a class for expanded clones.

J gene: TRBJ2-7; V gene: TRBV10-2; D gene: TRBD2; clone size: NA; CDR3 DNA: TGCGCCAGCAGTGATTTAACTAGCGGGCGGGTCTCCTACGAGCAGTACTTC; CDR3 protein: CASSDLTSGRVSYEQYF
J gene: TRBJ1-4; V gene: TRBV7-8; D gene: TRBD1; clone size: NA; CDR3 DNA: TGTGCCAGCAGCACCCGACAGGGGATAAATGAAAAACTGTTTTTT; CDR3 protein: CASSTRQGINEKLFF
J gene: TRBJ2-5; V gene: TRBV7-9; D gene: NA; clone size: NA; CDR3 DNA: TGTGCCAGCAGCTTAGGGGGCCTCGGGGAGACCCAGTACTTC; CDR3 protein: CASSLGGLGETQYF
J gene: TRBJ1-1; V gene: TRBV6-4; D gene: NA; clone size: NA; CDR3 DNA: TGTGCCAGCACCCCGACTATTGGGGGGCGACGGACTGAAGCTTTCTTT; CDR3 protein: CASTPTIGGRRTEAFF
J gene: TRBJ2-2; V gene: TRBV7-7; D gene: NA; clone size: NA; CDR3 DNA: TGTGCTAGCAGCCCGGGACGACTTGTCAACACCGGGGAGCTGTTTTTT; CDR3 protein: CASSPGRLVNTGELFF
J gene: TRBJ2-3; V gene: TRBV7-3; D gene: TRBD1; clone size: NA; CDR3 DNA: TGTGCCAGCAGCTTAACCCGGGACAGGGGGAGCACAGATACGCAGTATTTT; CDR3 protein: CASSLTRDRGSTDTQYF
J gene: TRBJ2-3; V gene: TRBV18; D gene: NA; clone size: NA; CDR3 DNA: TGTGCCACCCAAGGTAGCCGCACAGATACGCAGTATTTT; CDR3 protein: CATQGSRTDTQYF
J gene: TRBJ1-5; V gene: TRBV6-6; D gene: NA; clone size: NA; CDR3 DNA: TGTGCCAGCAGCCCCGACCTTCAGCCCCAGCATTTT; CDR3 protein: CASSPDLQPQHF
J gene: TRBJ2-1; V gene: TRBV5-1; D gene: TRBD2; clone size: NA; CDR3 DNA: TGCGCCAGCAGCTTGGGAGCGGGGGGCCGAAGCTCCTACAATGAGCAGTTCTTC; CDR3 protein: CASSLGAGGRSSYNEQFF
J gene: TRBJ1-1; V gene: TRBV27; D gene: NA; clone size: few; CDR3 DNA: TGTGCCAGCAGTCCCCAAGACAGGCCTGAAGCTTTCTTT; CDR3 protein: CASSPQDRPEAFF
J gene: TRBJ2-1; V gene: TRBV4-2; D gene: TRBD2; clone size: NA; CDR3 DNA: TGTGCCAGCAGCCAAGATCATCTGGGCGGGGGTCACAATGAGCAGTTCTTC; CDR3 protein: CASSQDHLGGGHNEQFF
J gene: TRBJ2-5; V gene: TRBV7-6; D gene: NA; clone size: once; CDR3 DNA: TGTGCCAGCAGCCCCGGACCGGGGGAGCAGTACTTC; CDR3 protein: CASSPGPGEQYF
J gene: TRBJ2-7; V gene: TRBV9; D gene: TRBD2; clone size: NA; CDR3 DNA: TGTGCCAGCAGCTCTGGGCTAGCGGGGGGAGAGCAGTACTTC; CDR3 protein: CASSSGLAGGEQYF
J gene: TRBJ1-2; V gene: TRBV9; D gene: TRBD1; clone size: NA; CDR3 DNA: TGTGCCAGCAGCTTAAGGCAGGGGGGGCACACTAACTATGGCTACACCTTC; CDR3 protein: CASSLRQGGHTNYGYTF
J gene: TRBJ2-6; V gene: TRBV30; D gene: NA; clone size: once; CDR3 DNA: TGTGCCTGGAGTCCCGATACAGGTACCAACGTCCTGACTTTC; CDR3 protein: CAWSPDTGTNVLTF
J gene: TRBJ1-2; V gene: TRBV27; D gene: NA; clone size: NA; CDR3 DNA: TGTGCCAGCAGACCTTTACGGACAGCAAGTAACTATGGCTACACCTTC; CDR3 protein: CASRPLRTASNYGYTF
J gene: TRBJ1-3; V gene: TRBV7-2; D gene: TRBD1; clone size: NA; CDR3 DNA: TGTGCCAGCAGCCCCCGGGACAGCAGTCGGGGCTCTGGAAACACCATATATTTT; CDR3 protein: CASSPRDSSRGSGNTIYF
J gene: TRBJ1-5; V gene: TRBV12-1; D gene: NA; clone size: few; CDR3 DNA: TGTGCCAGCAGCTTTGTACCCAGCAATCAGCCCCAGCATTTT; CDR3 protein: CASSFVPSNQPQHF
J gene: TRBJ1-6; V gene: TRBV7-2; D gene: NA; clone size: NA; CDR3 DNA: TGTGCCAGCAGCTTAGGAAGGGCTAGCAATAATTCACCCCTCCACTTT; CDR3 protein: CASSLGRASNNSPLHF
J gene: TRBJ2-3; V gene: TRBV28; D gene: NA; clone size: NA; CDR3 DNA: TGTGCCAGCAGAGGAGGGGGCACAGATACGCAGTATTTT; CDR3 protein: CASRGGGTDTQYF
J gene: TRBJ2-2; V gene: TRBV7-8; D gene: TRBD2; clone size: NA; CDR3 DNA: TGTGCCAGCAGTTTCGACCCCGGGACTAGCGGGGGGGCCGGGGAGCTGTTTTTT; CDR3 protein: CASSFDPGTSGGAGELFF
J gene: TRBJ1-1; V gene: TRBV20-1; D gene: NA; clone size: NA; CDR3 DNA: TGCAGCGCCACAGGGAACCTCGAAGCTTTCTTT; CDR3 protein: CSATGNLEAFF
J gene: TRBJ2-1; V gene: TRBV7-2; D gene: TRBD2; clone size: NA; CDR3 DNA: TGTGCCAGCAGCGCTCCGACTAGCGGGATGAGTGAGCAGTTCTTC; CDR3 protein: CASSAPTSGMSEQFF
J gene: TRBJ1-2; V gene: TRBV14; D gene: NA; clone size: few; CDR3 DNA: TGTGCCAGCAGCCAAGAAGCTATTGCAGTCCCAGGGTATGGCTACACCTTC; CDR3 protein: CASSQEAIAVPGYGYTF
J gene: TRBJ1-6; V gene: TRBV19; D gene: NA; clone size: NA; CDR3 DNA: TGTGCCAGTAGTATAGTTGGGGGTAATTCACCCCTCCACTTT; CDR3 protein: CASSIVGGNSPLHF
J gene: TRBJ1-1; V gene: TRBV11-3; D gene: NA; clone size: few; CDR3 DNA: TGTGCCAGCAGCTCCTACCCATCGAATGAAGCTTTCTTT; CDR3 protein: CASSSYPSNEAFF
J gene: TRBJ1-1; V gene: TRBV27; D gene: NA; clone size: NA; CDR3 DNA: TGTGCCAGCAGTTTGACGCATTATGCCACTGAAGCTTTCTTT; CDR3 protein: CASSLTHYATEAFF
J gene: TRBJ2-2; V gene: TRBV28; D gene: NA; clone size: NA; CDR3 DNA: TGTGCCAGCAGTATAGAGCCTAACACCGGGGAGCTGTTTTTT; CDR3 protein: CASSIEPNTGELFF